The rows below give T cell receptor beta chains drawn from one sample of a study of brain T cells in children with intractable seizures. The method was immunoSEQ multiplex PCR; TCRdb's version includes in-frame clones alone and lacks a portion of them. This table has about 110,000 clones, approximately 94% appearing once. This material consisted of peripheral blood, taken at surgery. Every receptor here comes from a boy under two years old with hemimegalencephaly and intractable seizures. CDR3s include the opening cysteine and the closing phenylalanine or tryptophan. The D gene is left open where the match is weak. The listing skips clone size in some rows; elsewhere it reads once, few, many or a size class.

NA,TRBJ2-1,TRBV27,NA,CASSRPTLDNEQFF,TGTGCCAGCAGCCGGCCGACTCTTGATAATGAGCAGTTCTTC
once,TRBJ2-7,TRBV7-8,TRBD2,CASSPGLAGTYEQYF,TGTGCCAGCAGCCCAGGACTAGCGGGAACCTACGAGCAGTACTTC
NA,TRBJ2-3,TRBV6-9,NA,CASSYPPSGASTDTQYF,TGTGCCAGCAGTTACCCCCCCAGCGGAGCTAGCACAGATACGCAGTATTTT
NA,TRBJ1-2,TRBV5-1,TRBD1,CASRPGQDIPPNYGYTF,TGCGCCAGCAGGCCCGGACAGGACATCCCTCCTAACTATGGCTACACCTTC
NA,TRBJ1-1,TRBV28,NA,CASRVGTEAFF,TGTGCCAGCAGGGTGGGCACTGAAGCTTTCTTT
few,TRBJ1-5,TRBV18,NA,CASSQSGDQPQHF,TGTGCCAGCTCCCAGTCAGGGGATCAGCCCCAGCATTTT
few,TRBJ1-2,TRBV28,NA,CASSLGTDYGYTF,TGTGCCAGCAGCCTTGGGACGGACTATGGCTACACCTTC
once,TRBJ1-1,TRBV9,NA,CASSVLLNTEAFF,TGTGCCAGCAGCGTATTGCTGAACACTGAAGCTTTCTTT
NA,TRBJ2-3,TRBV4-1,TRBD2,CASSPLAGVIPSTDTQYF,TGCGCCAGCAGCCCACTAGCGGGAGTTATCCCGAGCACAGATACGCAGTATTTT
NA,TRBJ2-1,TRBV7-3,NA,CASSPGTHNEQFF,TGTGCCAGCAGCCCCGGGACACACAATGAGCAGTTCTTC
NA,TRBJ1-6,TRBV6-6,TRBD1,CASSYGTVNNSPLHF,TGTGCCAGCAGTTACGGGACAGTAAATAATTCACCCCTCCACTTT
NA,TRBJ1-2,TRBV4-1,NA,CASSQSGDGGYTF,TGCGCCAGCAGCCAATCAGGGGACGGTGGCTACACCTTC
NA,TRBJ2-1,TRBV5-5,NA,CASRLIGAYNEQFF,TGTGCCAGCAGACTGATTGGGGCCTACAATGAGCAGTTCTTC
NA,TRBJ2-2,TRBV28,TRBD2,CASSLGGLAGVTGELFF,TGTGCCAGCAGTTTAGGGGGGCTAGCGGGGGTCACCGGGGAGCTGTTTTTT
NA,TRBJ1-2,TRBV2,NA,CASSEAGASTTNYGYTF,TGTGCCAGCAGTGAAGCCGGCGCCTCTACCACTAACTATGGCTACACCTTC
NA,TRBJ2-4,TRBV9,TRBD1,CACEGIRGGSKNIQYF,TGTGCCTGCGAGGGGATTAGAGGGGGCAGTAAAAACATTCAGTACTTC
NA,TRBJ2-5,TRBV11-2,NA,CASSLYRVGGETQYF,TGTGCCAGCAGCTTATACAGGGTGGGTGGGGAGACCCAGTACTTC
NA,TRBJ1-1,TRBV11-2,NA,CASSLAGTTEAFF,TGTGCCAGCAGCTTAGCCGGGACCACTGAAGCTTTCTTT
NA,TRBJ2-7,TRBV4-1,NA,CASSQAPWRRSYEQYF,TGCGCCAGCAGCCAAGCCCCGTGGCGGAGGTCCTACGAGCAGTACTTC
NA,TRBJ2-2,TRBV19,NA,CASRTLVPGELFF,TGTGCCAGTAGAACACTAGTTCCCGGGGAGCTGTTTTTT
NA,TRBJ1-1,TRBV6-5,TRBD1,CASSSGTGRTEAFF,TGTGCCAGCAGTTCGGGGACAGGGCGGACTGAAGCTTTCTTT
NA,TRBJ2-3,TRBV5-4,NA,CASSKPGTSTDTQYF,TGTGCCAGCAGCAAGCCGGGAACTTCCACAGATACGCAGTATTTT
NA,TRBJ2-7,TRBV29-1,NA,CSVGGSYEQYF,TGCAGCGTAGGGGGGTCCTACGAGCAGTACTTC
NA,TRBJ2-7,TRBV13,TRBD2,CASSPGLAGISYEQYF,TGTGCCAGCAGCCCCGGACTAGCGGGGATCTCCTACGAGCAGTACTTC
NA,TRBJ2-1,TRBV10-3,TRBD2,CAMSGRETYNEQFF,TGTGCCATGTCTGGGAGGGAGACCTACAATGAGCAGTTCTTC
NA,TRBJ2-1,TRBV10-3,NA,CAISVGDEQFF,TGTGCCATCAGTGTGGGGGATGAGCAGTTCTTC
NA,TRBJ1-6,TRBV5-5,NA,CASSLSWGGNSPLHF,TGTGCCAGCAGCTTATCCTGGGGAGGAAATTCACCCCTCCACTTT
NA,TRBJ2-1,TRBV14,NA,CASSRRWGQDAYNEQFF,TGTGCCAGCAGCCGAAGGTGGGGCCAGGACGCCTACAATGAGCAGTTCTTC
NA,TRBJ2-5,TRBV3-1/TRBV3-2,NA,CASSQGPAETQYF,TGTGCCAGCAGCCAGGGACCGGCGGAGACCCAGTACTTC
NA,TRBJ1-3,TRBV20-1,NA,CSASRLTGNTIYF,TGCAGTGCTAGTAGGCTGACTGGAAACACCATATATTTT
NA,TRBJ2-1,TRBV30,NA,CAWSEGSYNEQFF,TGTGCCTGGAGTGAGGGGTCCTACAATGAGCAGTTCTTC
NA,TRBJ2-1,TRBV3-1/TRBV3-2,NA,CASAASPSVHEQFF,TGTGCCAGCGCAGCGTCCCCTAGTGTCCATGAGCAGTTCTTC
NA,TRBJ2-5,TRBV6-5,TRBD2,CASSSSGRGETQYF,TGTGCCAGCAGTTCTAGCGGGAGAGGCGAGACCCAGTACTTC
once,TRBJ2-3,TRBV4-1,TRBD2,CATTELAGGADTQYF,TGCGCCACCACAGAGCTAGCGGGAGGTGCAGATACGCAGTATTTT
NA,TRBJ2-7,TRBV27,TRBD2,CASSLGGDGSYEQYF,TGTGCCAGCAGTTTGGGGGGGGACGGCTCCTACGAGCAGTACTTC
NA,TRBJ1-2,TRBV9,NA,CASSVGADSPARGYTF,TGTGCCAGCAGCGTAGGGGCCGACAGTCCGGCGCGCGGCTACACCTTC
once,TRBJ1-2,TRBV5-4,NA,CASSLSGDYGYTF,TGTGCCAGCAGCTTGTCCGGGGACTATGGCTACACCTTC
NA,TRBJ1-4,TRBV3-1/TRBV3-2,NA,CASSQKSTNEKLFF,TGTGCCAGCAGCCAGAAGTCAACTAATGAAAAACTGTTTTTT
NA,TRBJ2-3,TRBV7-6,TRBD2,CASSSGPGLAGVPRTQYF,TGTGCCAGCAGCTCCGGGCCGGGACTAGCGGGAGTCCCTCGGACGCAGTATTTT
few,TRBJ1-1,TRBV19,NA,CASSIRGGEAFF,TGTGCCAGTAGTATCAGAGGGGGTGAAGCTTTCTTT
NA,TRBJ2-7,TRBV28,NA,CASSLYGDSYEQYF,TGTGCCAGCAGTTTATACGGGGACTCCTACGAGCAGTACTTC
few,TRBJ1-5,TRBV28,NA,CASSLLGAQPQHF,TGTGCCAGCAGTTTACTAGGGGCTCAGCCCCAGCATTTT
NA,TRBJ1-1,TRBV6-2/TRBV6-3,NA,CASSYVPGQLQTAFF,TGTGCCAGCAGTTACGTCCCCGGACAGTTACAGACGGCTTTCTTT
NA,TRBJ1-1,TRBV5-1,NA,CASSWDFSGRNTEAFF,TGCGCCAGCAGCTGGGACTTTAGCGGGCGGAACACTGAAGCTTTCTTT
NA,TRBJ1-6,TRBV5-5,NA,CASSLAGTWGSPLHF,TGTGCCAGCAGCTTGGCCGGAACATGGGGATCACCCCTCCACTTT
NA,TRBJ2-7,TRBV12-5,NA,CASGRLYEQYF,TGTGCTAGTGGGCGACTTTACGAGCAGTACTTC
NA,TRBJ1-2,TRBV6-2/TRBV6-3,TRBD1,CASSSGQGVYNYGYTF,TGTGCCAGCAGTTCGGGACAGGGGGTTTATAACTATGGCTACACCTTC
NA,TRBJ2-5,TRBV27,NA,CASSWSLGETQYF,TGTGCCAGCAGTTGGAGTTTGGGGGAGACCCAGTACTTC
NA,TRBJ2-3,TRBV5-1,TRBD2,CASSPRTSGRGDTQYF,TGCGCCAGCAGCCCCCGGACTAGCGGGAGGGGGGATACGCAGTATTTT
NA,TRBJ1-5,TRBV19,NA,CASEQGQPQHF,TGTGCCAGCGAACAGGGCCAGCCCCAGCATTTT
NA,TRBJ2-1,TRBV7-2,NA,CASTPALDGNEQFF,TGTGCCAGCACCCCTGCCCTGGATGGCAATGAGCAGTTCTTC
NA,TRBJ2-2,TRBV5-5,NA,CASSWEGFYTGELFF,TGTGCCAGCAGCTGGGAAGGGTTTTACACCGGGGAGCTGTTTTTT
NA,TRBJ2-7,TRBV5-4,TRBD2,CASSVSGRPYEQYF,TGTGCCAGCAGCGTTAGCGGGAGGCCCTACGAGCAGTACTTC
NA,TRBJ2-1,TRBV4-1,TRBD2,CASSQDDSSAGGYNEQFF,TGCGCCAGCAGCCAAGATGACTCTAGCGCGGGGGGGTACAATGAGCAGTTCTTC